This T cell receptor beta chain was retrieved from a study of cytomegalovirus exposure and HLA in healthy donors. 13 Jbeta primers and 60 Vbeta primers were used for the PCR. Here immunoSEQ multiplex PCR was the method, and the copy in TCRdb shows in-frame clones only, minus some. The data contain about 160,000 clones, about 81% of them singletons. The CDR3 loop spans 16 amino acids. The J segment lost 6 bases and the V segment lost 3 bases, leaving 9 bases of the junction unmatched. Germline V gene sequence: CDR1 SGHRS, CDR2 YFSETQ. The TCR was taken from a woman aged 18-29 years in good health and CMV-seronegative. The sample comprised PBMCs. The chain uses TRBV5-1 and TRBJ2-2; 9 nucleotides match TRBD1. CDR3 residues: CASSWGQGWKAGELFF. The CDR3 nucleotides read TGCGCCAGCAGCTGGGGACAGGGCTGGAAGGCCGGGGAGCTGTTTTTT.